These 24 T cell receptor beta chains were sequenced from one sample in a study of CD8 T cells in ankylosing spondylitis. No antigen has been assigned to these receptors. Whole-study results and caveats: The study identified a TCR beta motif of roughly eight highly homologous variants that appeared characteristic of ankylosing spondylitis blood.

Each CDR3 protein gets one entry after TCRdb re-called the 5' RACE reads with MiXCR. The sample shows around 890,000 distinct CDR3 sequences, roughly 12% of them seen only once. The sequenced material came from blood, either unsorted or a sorted T cell fraction (not recorded which). The receptor source for this set is a male donor with ankylosing spondylitis.

This chain links TRBV2 with TRBJ2-7, with D possibly being TRBD1 (5 bases). In germline, CDR1 is SNHLY, CDR2 FYNNEI. The CDR3 contains 12 residues. Trimming pared 9 bases from V and 4 bases from J, leaving 13 bases between. The CDR3 nucleotides are TGTGCCAGTATGGGGCATAAGTACGAGCAGTACTTC. It is translated as CASMGHKYEQYF.

The sample holds a few counts of this clonotype. The chain combines TRBV10-2 with TRBJ2-2; 9 nucleotides line up with TRBD1. The germline CDR1 and CDR2 sequences are WSHSY and SAAADI. Losses at the gene ends were 6 bases for V and 3 bases for J; bases not matched to a gene: 2. This CDR3 contains 14 residues. CDR3 nucleotide sequence: TGCGCCAGCAGGGGGACAGGGTACACCGGGGAGCTGTTTTTT. It specifies CASRGTGYTGELFF.

In its sample, this clonotype was seen a few times. J is TRBJ2-1 and V is TRBV12-3 or TRBV12-4; D tentatively reads TRBD1 or TRBD2 (6 bases each). The CDR3 extends over 15 amino acids. The germline V and J ends were trimmed by 1 base and 4 bases, with 11 bases remaining between them. The CDR3 DNA sequence: TGTGCCAGCAGTTTAGGCGGGACACAATACAATGAGCAGTTCTTC. It specifies CASSLGGTQYNEQFF.

This clonotype was seen at least ten times. V usage is TRBV7-2 and J usage is TRBJ1-1; TRBD1 agrees at 9 bases. V shed 3 bases and J 4 bases; nucleotides not matched to a gene: 6. This CDR3 spans 15 amino acids. CDR1 SGHTA and CDR2 FQGNSA come from the germline V gene. This CDR3 reads CASSFYGTGPTEAFF. In DNA, the CDR3 is TGTGCCAGCAGCTTTTACGGGACAGGGCCCACTGAAGCTTTCTTT.

This clonotype has only a few counts. For the CDR3, the DNA is TGTGCCAGCAGTGTGGGGCAGGGGAGGGTTGATGGCTACACCTTC. Translating gives CASSVGQGRVDGYTF. J is TRBJ1-2 and V is TRBV12-3 or TRBV12-4; perhaps TRBD1 as D (6 bases). Trimming removed 5 bases at V and 6 bases at J, with 19 bases between. This CDR3 spans 15 amino acids.

This chain links TRBV28 with TRBJ1-2; 7 bases align to TRBD1. The CDR3 is made up of 13 amino acids. Germline CDR1 is MDHEN and CDR2 is SYDVKM. Trimming cost V 5 bases and J 5 bases; bases outside gene matches: 5. Written as DNA, the CDR3 is TGTGCCAGCAGTATGGGACAGTCGTATGGCTACACCTTC. This sequence encodes CASSMGQSYGYTF.

This clonotype was picked up a small number of times. V is TRBV5-6 and J is TRBJ2-1; 12 bases map to TRBD2. This CDR3 is 15 amino acids long. The J segment lost 12 bases and the V segment lost 5 bases, leaving 12 bases of the junction unmatched. Looked up from germline, CDR1 is SGHDT and CDR2 is YYEEEE. The CDR3 region is CASRAAGLAGNPQFF. CDR3 DNA sequence: TGTGCCAGCAGGGCTGCTGGACTAGCGGGGAACCCGCAGTTCTTC.

The rearrangement joins TRBV6-2 or TRBV6-3 to TRBJ1-1, with TRBD1 identical over 7 bases. There are 15 residues in the CDR3. The J segment lost 1 base and the V segment lost 6 bases, leaving 8 bases of the junction unmatched. CDR1 MNHEY and CDR2 SVGEGT come from the germline V gene. This CDR3 reads CASRKGRGTNTEAFF. CDR3 DNA: TGTGCCAGCAGAAAGGGCAGGGGGACGAACACTGAAGCTTTCTTT.

This clonotype showed up many times. DNA of the CDR3: TGCAGTGCTAGCCGGACAGGGGGCAGTTTAGATACGCAGTATTTT. This translates into CSASRTGGSLDTQYF. The chain has TRBV20-1 and TRBJ2-3; 11 nucleotides agree with TRBD1. The J segment lost 5 bases and the V segment lost 3 bases, leaving 7 bases of the junction unmatched. Germline V CDR1 and CDR2: DFQATT, SNEGSKA (reference sequence). This CDR3 spans 15 amino acids.

The chain carries TRBV5-6 and TRBJ2-1, with TRBD2 matching 16 bases. The germline V gene has CDR1 SGHDT and CDR2 YYEEEE. CDR3 size: 16 residues. Trimming cost V 1 base and J 9 bases; bases outside gene matches: 4. The CDR3 is CASSLLGLAGGPEQFF. The CDR3 region has the DNA TGTGCCAGCAGCTTGCTGGGACTAGCGGGGGGGCCTGAGCAGTTCTTC.

In this sample, this clonotype turned up once. The chain carries TRBV4-3 and TRBJ2-1; no clear D. Germline V gene data show CDR1 as LGHNA and CDR2 as YSLEER. The CDR3 totals 13 residues. With 2 bases removed from V and 5 bases from J, the gap between germline ends came to 7 bases. The CDR3 nucleotides are TGCGCCAGCAGCCAATACCTTCACAATGAGCAGTTCTTC. This sequence encodes CASSQYLHNEQFF.

This clonotype was detected a few times. The V call is TRBV3-1, the J call TRBJ2-4; no firm D call. Trimming removed 0 bases at V and 11 bases at J, with 8 bases between. The CDR3 length is 12 residues. Germline assignment: CDR1 LGHDT and CDR2 YNNKEL (reference sequence). In DNA form, the CDR3 reads TGTGCCAGCAGCCAAGATGTCGCTCTTCAGTACTTC. Translation: CASSQDVALQYF.

A few counts support this clonotype. CDR3 loop: CASSRGTGFDEQYF. CDR3 coding DNA: TGTGCCAGCAGTCGCGGGACAGGGTTCGACGAGCAGTACTTC. This chain connects TRBV28 to TRBJ2-7, with TRBD1 matching 9 bases. J lost 5 bases, V lost 5 bases, and 7 bases had no gene match. In germline, CDR1 is MDHEN, CDR2 SYDVKM. This CDR3 region has 14 residues. The whole variable domain, remainder taken from reference TRBV28 and TRBJ2-7, is DVKVTQSSRYLVKRTGEKVFLECVQDMDHENMFWYRQDPGLGLRLIYFSYDVKMKEKGDIPEGYSVSREKKERFSLILESASTNQTSMYLCASSRGTGFDEQYFGPGTRLTVT.

The sample holds a few counts of this clonotype. This sequence joins TRBV20-1 and TRBJ2-1; 8 bases align to TRBD2. CDR1 DFQATT and CDR2 SNEGSKA come from the germline V gene (reference sequence). Trimming took 3 bases from V and 7 from J; bases not matched to a gene: 8. The CDR3 is 14 amino acids. CDR3 sequence (DNA): TGCAGTGCTAGCTTGAGCGGGGGCGGTAATGAGCAGTTCTTC. Amino acid sequence: CSASLSGGGNEQFF.

This chain joins TRBV6-2 or TRBV6-3 and TRBJ2-2; TRBD1 matches 7 bases. The CDR3 is 13 amino acids. CDR1 MNHEY and CDR2 SVGEGT come from the germline V gene. V shed 6 bases and J 5 bases; nucleotides not matched to a gene: 3. Here the CDR3 reads CASRRQGTGELFF. As DNA, the CDR3 is TGTGCCAGCAGGAGACAGGGAACCGGGGAGCTGTTTTTT.

There are many counts of this clonotype. The chain recombines TRBV29-1 with TRBJ1-5; tentative D call: TRBD1 (6 bases). Germline values: CDR1 SQVTM, CDR2 ANQGSEA. The CDR3 contains 12 residues. V gave up 6 bases and J gave up 6 bases, with 12 bases separating them. The CDR3 DNA sequence: TGCAGCGTCGCTACAGGGTCTCAGCCCCAGCATTTT. Amino acid sequence: CSVATGSQPQHF.

V is TRBV3-1 and J is TRBJ2-7, with D possibly TRBD2 on 6 matching bases. The germline gives CDR1 LGHDT, CDR2 YNNKEL (reference sequence). V was pared by 0 bases and J by 1 base, with 13 bases between. This CDR3 has 16 residues. CDR3: CASSQENPGVSYEQYF. The CDR3 DNA follows: TGTGCCAGCAGCCAAGAAAACCCGGGAGTGTCCTACGAGCAGTACTTC.

This clonotype came up many times. V usage is TRBV29-1 and J usage is TRBJ2-5; weak D call: TRBD2 (5 bases). The V gene's germline CDR1 is SQVTM and CDR2 ANQGSEA. CDR3 size: 14 residues. V was pared by 4 bases and J by 1 base, with 13 bases between. In DNA form, the CDR3 reads TGCAGCGTTGTACCCCCAGCGGCCCAAGAGACCCAGTACTTC. Its translation: CSVVPPAAQETQYF.

There are many counts of this clonotype. The rearrangement links TRBV7-6 to TRBJ2-3, with D maybe TRBD1 (5 bases). V lost 6 bases and J 4 bases, leaving 20 bases between the germline ends. From germline, CDR1 is SGHVS and CDR2 FNYEAQ. The CDR3 runs 16 residues. The CDR3 DNA is TGTGCCAGCAGGAAAGAAGGCAGGGAAAGCGCAGATACGCAGTATTTT. It codes for CASRKEGRESADTQYF. Combining the CDR3 with reference TRBV7-6 and TRBJ2-3 gives the whole variable domain GAGVSQSPRYKVTKRGQDVALRCDPISGHVSLYWYRQALGQGPEFLTYFNYEAQQDKSGLPNDRFSAERPEGSISTLTIQRTEQRDSAMYRCASRKEGRESADTQYFGPGTRLTVL.

This clonotype was counted only a few times. The chain recombines TRBV7-2 with TRBJ2-5, with D possibly TRBD2 on 6 matching bases. The CDR3 extends over 14 amino acids. Trimming stripped 5 bases from V and 5 bases from J, with 15 bases between. Germline V gene sequence: CDR1 SGHTA, CDR2 FQGNSA. The CDR3 spells CASSLQVAGETQYF. CDR3 in DNA: TGTGCCAGCAGCCTACAGGTGGCGGGGGAGACCCAGTACTTC.

This clonotype was seen a handful of times. The CDR3 here is CASSPGKVGTEAFF. The CDR3 nucleotides are TGTGCCAGCAGTCCAGGGAAGGTGGGCACTGAAGCTTTCTTT. V usage is TRBV6-1 and J usage is TRBJ1-1; tentatively, D is TRBD1 (5 bases). Germline V lookup: CDR1 MNHNS, CDR2 SASEGT. The CDR3 extends over 14 amino acids. The V end lost 5 bases, the J end lost 4 bases, and 14 bases lay between the germline ends.

This clonotype was detected many times. The chain is built from TRBV20-1 and TRBJ2-1, with D tentatively TRBD2 (6 bases). The germline V gene encodes CDR1 DFQATT and CDR2 SNEGSKA (reference sequence). The CDR3 is 13 amino acids. CDR3 nucleotides: TGCAGCGGGAAGGAGGGAACCGACAATGAGCAGTTCTTC. As protein: CSGKEGTDNEQFF.

This clonotype has at least ten counts. The rearrangement joins TRBV29-1 to TRBJ1-1; 8 nucleotides agree with TRBD1. Germline V gene data show CDR1 as SQVTM and CDR2 as ANQGSEA. V lost 6 bases, J lost 2 bases, and 5 bases stayed unmatched. The CDR3 extends over 13 amino acids. CDR3 region: CSVYRGVNTEAFF. As DNA, the CDR3 is TGCAGCGTATACAGGGGGGTTAACACTGAAGCTTTCTTT.

The DNA of the CDR3 is TGTGCCAGCAGCTCCATGGGGGCTAGCACAGATACGCAGTATTTT. Protein sequence: CASSSMGASTDTQYF. The V gene is TRBV7-8, the J gene TRBJ2-3; D perhaps matches TRBD1 (6 bases). Germline CDR1 reads SGHVS; CDR2 reads FQNEAQ. V lost 4 bases to trimming and J lost 0 bases, with 11 bases between them. The CDR3 totals 15 residues.